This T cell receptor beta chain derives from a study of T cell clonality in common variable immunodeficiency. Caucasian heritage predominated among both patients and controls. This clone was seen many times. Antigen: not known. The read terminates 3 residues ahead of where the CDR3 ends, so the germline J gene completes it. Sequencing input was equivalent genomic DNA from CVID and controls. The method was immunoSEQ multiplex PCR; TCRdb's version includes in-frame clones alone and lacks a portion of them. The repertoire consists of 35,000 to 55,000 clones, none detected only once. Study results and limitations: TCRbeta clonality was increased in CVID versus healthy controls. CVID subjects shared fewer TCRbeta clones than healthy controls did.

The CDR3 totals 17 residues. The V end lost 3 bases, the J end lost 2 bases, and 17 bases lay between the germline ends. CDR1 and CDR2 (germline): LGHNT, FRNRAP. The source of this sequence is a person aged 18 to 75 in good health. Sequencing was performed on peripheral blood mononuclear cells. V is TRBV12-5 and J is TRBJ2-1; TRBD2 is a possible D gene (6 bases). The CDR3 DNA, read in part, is TGTGCTAGTGGTTTTACGTTGGGCGGGGTCCCCTACAATGAG. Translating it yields CASGFTLGGVPYNE. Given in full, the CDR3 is CASGFTLGGVPYNEQFF.